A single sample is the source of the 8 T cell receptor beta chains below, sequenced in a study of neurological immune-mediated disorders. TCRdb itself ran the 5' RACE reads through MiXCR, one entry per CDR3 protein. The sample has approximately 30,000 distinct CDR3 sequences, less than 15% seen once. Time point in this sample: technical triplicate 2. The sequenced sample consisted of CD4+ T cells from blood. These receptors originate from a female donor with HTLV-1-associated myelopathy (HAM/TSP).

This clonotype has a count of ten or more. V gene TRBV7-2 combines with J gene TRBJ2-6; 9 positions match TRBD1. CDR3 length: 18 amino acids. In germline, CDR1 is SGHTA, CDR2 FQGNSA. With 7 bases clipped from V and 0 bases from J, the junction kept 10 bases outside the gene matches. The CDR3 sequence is CASTDPGQGYSGANVLTF. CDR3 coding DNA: TGTGCCAGCACCGATCCGGGACAGGGTTACTCTGGGGCCAACGTCCTGACTTTC. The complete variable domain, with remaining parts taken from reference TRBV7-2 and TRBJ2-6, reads GAGVSQSPSNKVTEKGKDVELRCDPISGHTALYWYRQSLGQGLEFLIYFQGNSAPDKSGLPSDRFSAERTGGSVSTLTIQRTQQEDSAVYLCASTDPGQGYSGANVLTFGAGSRLTVL.

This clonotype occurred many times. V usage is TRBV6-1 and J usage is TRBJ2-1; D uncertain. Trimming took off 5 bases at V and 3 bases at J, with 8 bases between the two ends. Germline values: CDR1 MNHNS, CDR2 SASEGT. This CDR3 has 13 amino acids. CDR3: CASSLDVYNEQFF. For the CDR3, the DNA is TGTGCCAGCAGTTTAGACGTCTACAATGAGCAGTTCTTC.

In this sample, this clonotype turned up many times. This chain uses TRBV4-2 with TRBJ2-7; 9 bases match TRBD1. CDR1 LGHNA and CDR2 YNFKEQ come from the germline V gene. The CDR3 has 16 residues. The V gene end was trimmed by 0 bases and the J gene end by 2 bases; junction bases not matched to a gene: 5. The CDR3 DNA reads TGTGCCAGCAGCCAAGATCGACAGGGGGGCGCCTACGAGCAGTACTTC. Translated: CASSQDRQGGAYEQYF.

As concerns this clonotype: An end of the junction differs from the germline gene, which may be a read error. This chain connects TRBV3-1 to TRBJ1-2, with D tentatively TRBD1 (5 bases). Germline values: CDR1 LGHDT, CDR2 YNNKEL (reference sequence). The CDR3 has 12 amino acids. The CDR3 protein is CTSSRGQDGYTF. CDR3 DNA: TGTACCAGCAGCCGCGGACAAGACGGCTACACCTTC.

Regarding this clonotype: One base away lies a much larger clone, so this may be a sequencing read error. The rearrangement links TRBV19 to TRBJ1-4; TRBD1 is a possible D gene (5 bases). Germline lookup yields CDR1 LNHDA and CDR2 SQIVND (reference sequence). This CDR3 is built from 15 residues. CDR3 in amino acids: CASIIGTVTNEKLFF. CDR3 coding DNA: TGTGCCAGTATTATAGGGACCGTAACTAATGAAAAACTGTTTTTT.

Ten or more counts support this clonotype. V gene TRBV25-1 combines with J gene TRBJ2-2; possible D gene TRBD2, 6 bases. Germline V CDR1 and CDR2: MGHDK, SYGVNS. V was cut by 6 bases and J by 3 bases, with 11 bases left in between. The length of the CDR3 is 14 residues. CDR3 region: CASREGTYTGELFF. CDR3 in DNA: TGTGCCAGCAGGGAGGGGACCTACACCGGGGAGCTGTTTTTT.

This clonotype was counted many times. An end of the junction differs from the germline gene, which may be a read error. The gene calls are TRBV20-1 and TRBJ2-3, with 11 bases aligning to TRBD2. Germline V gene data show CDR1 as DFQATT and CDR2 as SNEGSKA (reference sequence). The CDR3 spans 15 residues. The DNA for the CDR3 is TGCAGTGCTTACCCCACTAGCGGGAGCAAAGATACGCAGTATTTT. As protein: CSAYPTSGSKDTQYF.

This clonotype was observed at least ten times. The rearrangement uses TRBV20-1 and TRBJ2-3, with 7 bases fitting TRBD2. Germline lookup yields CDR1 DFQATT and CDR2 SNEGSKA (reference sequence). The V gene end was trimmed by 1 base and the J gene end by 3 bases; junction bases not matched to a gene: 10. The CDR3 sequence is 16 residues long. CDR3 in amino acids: CSARGSVAGTTDTQYF. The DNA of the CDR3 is TGCAGTGCTAGAGGAAGTGTAGCGGGTACTACAGATACGCAGTATTTT.